The rows below give T cell receptor beta chains drawn from one sample of a study of cytomegalovirus exposure and HLA in healthy donors. Using immunoSEQ multiplex PCR, the repertoire was profiled, and TCRdb retains in-frame clones only, with some absent. The table records some 120,000 clones, more than 75% of them present only once. The sample was PBMCs. These receptors all stem from a woman aged 25 to 39 in good health and CMV-seronegative. Each CDR3 is given with its conserved first and last residue. Each record gives: CDR3 protein, CDR3 DNA, J gene, V gene, D gene, clone size. The D gene is left open where the match is weak. Only some rows state a clone size, as once, few, many or a class for expanded clones.

cdr3_aa: CASSLSMRDEQYF; cdr3_nt: TGCGCCAGCAGCCTATCCATGCGGGACGAGCAGTACTTC; j_call: TRBJ2-7; v_call: TRBV5-1; d_call: .; clone_size: .
cdr3_aa: CASSQEEGGSSYEQYF; cdr3_nt: TGCGCCAGCAGCCAAGAAGAGGGGGGGAGCTCCTACGAGCAGTACTTC; j_call: TRBJ2-7; v_call: TRBV4-1; d_call: .; clone_size: once
cdr3_aa: CASSPGQVNTEAFF; cdr3_nt: TGTGCCAGCAGCCCCGGACAGGTCAACACTGAAGCTTTCTTT; j_call: TRBJ1-1; v_call: TRBV5-4; d_call: TRBD1; clone_size: .
cdr3_aa: CASSFLAGVGEQYF; cdr3_nt: TGCGCCAGCAGCTTCCTAGCGGGGGTAGGGGAGCAGTACTTC; j_call: TRBJ2-7; v_call: TRBV5-1; d_call: TRBD2; clone_size: .
cdr3_aa: CASSMGRISFSYNSPLHF; cdr3_nt: TGTGCCAGTAGTATGGGCAGGATTTCGTTCTCCTATAATTCACCCCTCCACTTT; j_call: TRBJ1-6; v_call: TRBV19; d_call: .; clone_size: .
cdr3_aa: CASSVEGGVTDTQYF; cdr3_nt: TGTGCCAGCAGCGTAGAGGGAGGGGTAACAGATACGCAGTATTTT; j_call: TRBJ2-3; v_call: TRBV9; d_call: TRBD2; clone_size: .
cdr3_aa: CASSFMARSNEKLFF; cdr3_nt: TGTGCCAGCAGCTTCATGGCGAGGTCTAATGAAAAACTGTTTTTT; j_call: TRBJ1-4; v_call: TRBV7-9; d_call: .; clone_size: .
cdr3_aa: CASSVTGVEYSPLHF; cdr3_nt: TGTGCCAGTAGTGTAACAGGGGTCGAGTATTCACCCCTCCACTTT; j_call: TRBJ1-6; v_call: TRBV19; d_call: TRBD1; clone_size: .
cdr3_aa: CASSEGVRADTEAFF; cdr3_nt: TGCGCCAGCAGCGAGGGGGTTCGGGCAGACACTGAAGCTTTCTTT; j_call: TRBJ1-1; v_call: TRBV5-1; d_call: .; clone_size: .
cdr3_aa: CASLRGTNEKLFF; cdr3_nt: TGTGCCAGCTTAAGGGGTACTAATGAAAAACTGTTTTTT; j_call: TRBJ1-4; v_call: TRBV2; d_call: .; clone_size: .
cdr3_aa: CASSLEGGGTDTQYF; cdr3_nt: TGTGCCAGCAGCTTAGAGGGCGGGGGCACAGATACGCAGTATTTT; j_call: TRBJ2-3; v_call: TRBV11-3; d_call: .; clone_size: .
cdr3_aa: CASSAKGESLHF; cdr3_nt: TGTGCCAGCAGCGCGAAAGGAGAATCCCTCCACTTT; j_call: TRBJ1-6; v_call: TRBV6-1; d_call: .; clone_size: .
cdr3_aa: CASSLDALVVYEQYF; cdr3_nt: TGTGCCAGCAGCTTAGACGCTCTAGTGGTCTACGAGCAGTACTTC; j_call: TRBJ2-7; v_call: TRBV7-2; d_call: .; clone_size: once
cdr3_aa: CASSLGGSAYEQYF; cdr3_nt: TGTGCCAGCAGCTTAGGGGGCAGCGCCTACGAGCAGTACTTC; j_call: TRBJ2-7; v_call: TRBV7-2; d_call: .; clone_size: .
cdr3_aa: CASSYLGEGETQYF; cdr3_nt: TGCGCCAGCAGTTATTTAGGGGAGGGAGAGACCCAGTACTTC; j_call: TRBJ2-5; v_call: TRBV5-1; d_call: TRBD2; clone_size: .
cdr3_aa: CASSEAGWKETQYF; cdr3_nt: TGTGCCAGCAGTGAAGCGGGCTGGAAGGAGACCCAGTACTTC; j_call: TRBJ2-5; v_call: TRBV2; d_call: .; clone_size: .
cdr3_aa: CASSLGSQISYEQYF; cdr3_nt: TGTGCCAGCAGCTTAGGGTCCCAGATCTCCTACGAGCAGTACTTC; j_call: TRBJ2-7; v_call: TRBV7-8; d_call: .; clone_size: .
cdr3_aa: CASSLSGIDGYTF; cdr3_nt: TGTGCCAGCAGCTTATCAGGGATCGATGGCTACACCTTC; j_call: TRBJ1-2; v_call: TRBV7-6; d_call: .; clone_size: few
cdr3_aa: CASKDAQGDSSPLHF; cdr3_nt: TGTGCCAGCAAAGACGCGCAGGGGGATTCTTCACCCCTCCACTTT; j_call: TRBJ1-6; v_call: TRBV6-6; d_call: TRBD1; clone_size: .
cdr3_aa: CASSTLTGFYGYTF; cdr3_nt: TGTGCCAGCAGCACCCTGACAGGGTTCTATGGCTACACCTTC; j_call: TRBJ1-2; v_call: TRBV21-1; d_call: .; clone_size: .
cdr3_aa: CASSSTGNPNYGYTF; cdr3_nt: TGTGCCAGCAGCTCCACAGGAAACCCTAACTATGGCTACACCTTC; j_call: TRBJ1-2; v_call: TRBV9; d_call: .; clone_size: .
cdr3_aa: CASSSYRGQGTEAFF; cdr3_nt: TGTGCCAGCAGCTCCTACAGGGGGCAGGGCACTGAAGCTTTCTTT; j_call: TRBJ1-1; v_call: TRBV7-9; d_call: TRBD1; clone_size: once
cdr3_aa: CASSPGGDRASYEQYF; cdr3_nt: TGTGCCAGCAGCCCCGGGGGAGACAGGGCCTCCTACGAGCAGTACTTC; j_call: TRBJ2-7; v_call: TRBV5-4; d_call: .; clone_size: .
cdr3_aa: CASSLEGQGWEKLFF; cdr3_nt: TGCGCCAGCAGCTTGGAAGGACAGGGCTGGGAAAAACTGTTTTTT; j_call: TRBJ1-4; v_call: TRBV5-1; d_call: TRBD1; clone_size: few
cdr3_aa: CASSPGQLSYEQYF; cdr3_nt: TGTGCCAGCAGCCCGGGACAGCTTTCCTACGAGCAGTACTTC; j_call: TRBJ2-7; v_call: TRBV2; d_call: TRBD1; clone_size: many
cdr3_aa: CASSKDRGLGETQYF; cdr3_nt: TGCGCCAGCAGCAAGGACAGGGGCTTGGGAGAGACCCAGTACTTC; j_call: TRBJ2-5; v_call: TRBV5-1; d_call: TRBD1; clone_size: .
cdr3_aa: CAISEPLSLGGADTQYF; cdr3_nt: TGTGCCATCAGTGAGCCCCTCTCGTTGGGCGGGGCAGATACGCAGTATTTT; j_call: TRBJ2-3; v_call: TRBV10-3; d_call: .; clone_size: .